The 21 T cell receptor beta chains below were found in one sample sequenced in a study of shared clonotypes between healthy human individuals. Generated by immunoSEQ multiplex PCR, the TCRdb table keeps only in-frame clones and is missing some. The sample consists of approximately 1,000,000 clones, around three quarters of them appearing once. The sample consisted of memory CD4+ T cells from PBMCs. Noted subset: CD45RA-negative fraction. The origin of the receptors is a young man in good health. Some clones in this sample may be carry-over from other donors' samples.

This clone was observed a handful of times. J is TRBJ1-1 and V is TRBV29-1; the match to TRBD1 covers 7 bases. The CDR3 has 13 amino acids. Germline values: CDR1 SQVTM, CDR2 ANQGSEA. Trimming took 6 bases from V and 2 from J; bases not matched to a gene: 6. The CDR3 bases are TGCAGCGTATGCAGGGGGGTAAACACTGAAGCTTTCTTT. Translating gives CSVCRGVNTEAFF.

The chain links TRBV19 to TRBJ1-2, with D perhaps matching TRBD1 (6 bases). There are 13 residues in the CDR3. From germline, CDR1 is LNHDA and CDR2 SQIVND (reference sequence). The V and J ends lost 6 bases and 2 bases respectively, with 10 bases between them. The DNA of the CDR3 is TGTGCCAGTAGACGGACAGAGAACTATGGCTACACCTTC. Protein: CASRRTENYGYTF. The whole variable domain, filled in from reference TRBV19 and TRBJ1-2, reads DGGITQSPKYLFRKEGQNVTLSCEQNLNHDAMYWYRQDPGQGLRLIYYSQIVNDFQKGDIAEGYSVSREKKESFPLTVTSAQKNPTAFYLCASRRTENYGYTFGSGTRLTVV.

The chain links TRBV27 to TRBJ2-7; TRBD2 matches at 10 bases. The CDR3 has 14 residues. Germline CDR1 and CDR2: MNHEY and SMNVEV (reference sequence). V lost 6 bases to trimming and J lost 1 base; unmatched junction nucleotides: 3. CDR3 DNA sequence: TGTGCCAGCAGGCCAGCGGGAGGGTCCTACGAGCAGTACTTC. This gives the protein CASRPAGGSYEQYF.

The genes are TRBV15 and TRBJ2-5; D is unclear. The CDR3 spans 13 residues. Germline V gene lookup returns CDR1 LNHNV and CDR2 YYDKDF (reference sequence). Trimming took off 0 bases at V and 5 bases at J, with 7 bases between the two ends. CDR3 loop: CATSRDVGETQYF. In DNA, the CDR3 is TGTGCCACCAGCAGAGATGTCGGCGAGACCCAGTACTTC.

The chain uses TRBV7-9 and TRBJ1-1, with D unresolved. Germline V gene data show CDR1 as SEHNR and CDR2 as FQNEAQ (reference sequence). Trimming shortened V by 5 bases and J by 2 bases, and 9 bases separated the two germline ends. The CDR3 is made up of 13 amino acids. CDR3: CASSPPGNTEAFF. In DNA form, the CDR3 reads TGTGCCAGCAGCCCACCGGGAAACACTGAAGCTTTCTTT.

The table lists this clone with a count of one. This chain joins TRBV27 and TRBJ1-2; 7 bases line up with TRBD1. The V and J ends lost 4 bases and 5 bases, in that order; junction bases with no gene match: 10. Germline values: CDR1 MNHEY, CDR2 SMNVEV (reference sequence). The CDR3 is 15 amino acids. The CDR3 here is CASSSDGTAPYGYTF. The CDR3 nucleotides read TGTGCCAGCAGTTCCGACGGGACAGCCCCATATGGCTACACCTTC.

This clone was found a few times. The V call is TRBV19, the J call TRBJ2-7; possible D gene TRBD2, 6 bases. The CDR3 covers 16 residues. Germline CDR1 is LNHDA and CDR2 is SQIVND (reference sequence). Trimming cost V 0 bases and J 2 bases, with 14 bases left between them. This chain's CDR3 is CASSIDQWRGPYEQYF. CDR3 coding DNA: TGTGCCAGTAGTATAGATCAGTGGCGGGGCCCCTACGAGCAGTACTTC.

This clone has only one observation. V is TRBV7-3 and J is TRBJ2-1; 7 bases agree with TRBD2. Germline assignment: CDR1 SGHTA and CDR2 FQGTGA. Trimming took 4 bases from V and 6 from J; bases not matched to a gene: 12. The CDR3 length is 16 residues. CDR3 DNA: TGTGCCAGCAGCTCCCAGGGAGCGGGAATAGCCAATGAGCAGTTCTTC. This encodes CASSSQGAGIANEQFF.

The chain uses TRBV5-1 and TRBJ2-5; unclear D gene. This CDR3 is 14 amino acids long. Trimming stripped 6 bases from V and 5 bases from J, with 17 bases between. The germline gives CDR1 SGHRS, CDR2 YFSETQ. CDR3 region: CASTQGQFRETQYF. In nucleotides, the CDR3 is TGCGCCAGCACCCAAGGTCAGTTTCGGGAGACCCAGTACTTC.

The chain employs TRBV6-4 and TRBJ1-2; 8 nucleotides align to TRBD1. The junction had 3 bases not matched to a gene; V was cut back by 5 bases and J by 4 bases. Germline loops: CDR1 MRHNA, CDR2 SNTAGT. This CDR3 spans 13 amino acids. CDR3 protein: CASSLQGGYGYTF. The CDR3 DNA sequence: TGTGCCAGCAGTCTACAGGGGGGCTATGGCTACACCTTC.

This rearrangement joins TRBV7-6 to TRBJ2-1; 8 bases match TRBD2. The germline CDR1 and CDR2 sequences are SGHVS and FNYEAQ. V lost 1 base, J lost 3 bases, and 8 bases stayed unmatched. The CDR3 is made up of 17 amino acids. CDR3 region: CASSLGTGGTSYNEQFF. The CDR3 DNA is TGTGCCAGCAGCTTAGGGACGGGAGGGACCAGCTACAATGAGCAGTTCTTC.

This chain connects TRBV14 to TRBJ2-6, with TRBD2 as a possible D gene (5 bases). The CDR3 extends over 15 amino acids. The germline gives CDR1 SGHDN, CDR2 FVKESK. Trimming removed 3 bases at V and 4 bases at J, with 10 bases between. CDR3 nucleotide sequence: TGTGCCAGCAGCCATACTAGGTACGGGGCCAACGTCCTGACTTTC. Translated: CASSHTRYGANVLTF.

This clone appeared once. This chain connects TRBV15 to TRBJ1-3, with D possibly matching TRBD1 (6 bases). V was cut by 0 bases and J by 0 bases, with 15 bases left in between. CDR1 and CDR2 (germline): LNHNV, YYDKDF (reference sequence). This CDR3 spans 18 amino acids. This CDR3 reads CATSRDSRGGRSGNTIYF. The CDR3 DNA follows: TGTGCCACCAGCAGAGATTCGCGGGGGGGCCGCTCTGGAAACACCATATATTTT.

This chain connects TRBV6-5 to TRBJ1-5, with 9 bases lining up with TRBD1. Germline V lookup: CDR1 MNHEY, CDR2 SVGAGI. The CDR3 totals 15 residues. The V gene end was trimmed by 7 bases and the J gene end by 1 base; junction bases not matched to a gene: 5. In nucleotides, the CDR3 is TGTGCCAGCAACCGACAGGGGGGCAGCAATCAGCCCCAGCATTTT. Translation gives CASNRQGGSNQPQHF.

This clone was recorded only once. The chain recombines TRBV7-3 with TRBJ2-3; perhaps TRBD2 as D (6 bases). V was pared by 5 bases and J by 2 bases, with 14 bases between. Germline CDR1 SGHTA, CDR2 FQGTGA. The CDR3 has 15 residues. The CDR3 region is CASSPHLANTDTQYF. Here the CDR3 DNA reads TGTGCCAGCAGCCCTCATCTAGCGAACACAGATACGCAGTATTTT.

This clone was picked up a small number of times. V and J are TRBV4-1 and TRBJ2-1, with 9 bases matching TRBD1. The CDR3 is 15 amino acids. Unmatched junction bases numbered 15, after V lost 3 bases and J lost 15 bases. Germline values: CDR1 MGHRA, CDR2 YSYEKL. The CDR3 DNA reads TGCGCCAGCAGCCACCACGGGACAGGGCCCTACAGCCCGTTCTTC. Amino acids: CASSHHGTGPYSPFF.

The chain carries TRBV5-1 and TRBJ2-5; a weak D match, TRBD2 (6 bases). V gave up 5 bases and J gave up 4 bases, with 15 bases separating them. Germline V CDR1 and CDR2: SGHRS, YFSETQ. This CDR3 spans 14 amino acids. CDR3 residues: CASRAGPPVETQYF. The CDR3 DNA follows: TGCGCCAGCAGGGCGGGGCCCCCAGTAGAGACCCAGTACTTC. Full variable domain (remainder filled in from reference TRBV5-1 and TRBJ2-5): KAGVTQTPRYLIKTRGQQVTLSCSPISGHRSVSWYQQTPGQGLQFLFEYFSETQRNKGNFPGRFSGRQFSNSRSEMNVSTLELGDSALYLCASRAGPPVETQYFGPGTRLLVL.

This clone was detected only a few times. The chain combines TRBV6-5 with TRBJ1-2, with D unclear. The CDR3 length is 14 residues. With 0 bases removed from V and 2 bases from J, the gap between germline ends came to 7 bases. Germline V gives CDR1 MNHEY, CDR2 SVGAGI. The CDR3 nucleotides are TGTGCCAGCAGTTACTCTGGGGTCAACTATGGCTACACCTTC. It specifies CASSYSGVNYGYTF.

The V call is TRBV27, the J call TRBJ2-5, with D perhaps TRBD2 (5 bases). The CDR3 extends over 14 amino acids. Germline assignment: CDR1 MNHEY and CDR2 SMNVEV (reference sequence). Trimming left V 2 bases short and J 5 bases short, with 12 bases between. CDR3 coding DNA: TGTGCCAGCAGTTTAAGGACTGGGCGTGAGACCCAGTACTTC. This gives the protein CASSLRTGRETQYF.

This clone came up a few times. The genes are TRBV7-3 and TRBJ1-6; tentatively, D is TRBD1 (6 bases). V was pared by 8 bases and J by 4 bases, with 24 bases between. The germline V gene has CDR1 SGHTA and CDR2 FQGTGA. This CDR3 is 18 amino acids long. The CDR3 region is CASARGGPPPQYNSPLHF. The CDR3 coding sequence is TGTGCCAGCGCTCGGGGGGGGCCGCCACCCCAATATAATTCACCCCTCCACTTT.

The chain links TRBV19 to TRBJ1-4; D possibly corresponds to TRBD1 (5 bases). Looked up from germline, CDR1 is LNHDA and CDR2 is SQIVND (reference sequence). The CDR3 is 15 residues long. The germline V and J ends were trimmed by 6 bases and 4 bases, with 15 bases remaining between them. The CDR3 protein is CASSAYRDGNEKLFF. CDR3 coding DNA: TGTGCCAGTAGCGCATACCGGGACGGTAATGAAAAACTGTTTTTT.